This T cell receptor (beta chain) emerged from a study of blood T cell repertoires in COVID-19. Study context: The analysed material was cDNA or gDNA that came from T cells, B-cell-depleted T cells, or PBMCs.

In the source study's methods: Quantification of nucleated cells was approximated via reference gene primer amplification. Here immunoSEQ multiplex PCR was the method, and the copy in TCRdb shows in-frame clones only, minus some. Clone size and V and J calls were adopted from that table, with D and trimming inferred from the DNA. The sample has 200,000 to 300,000 clones, approximately 86% seen once. Trimming took off 1 base at V and 3 bases at J, with 9 bases between the two ends. CDR3 length: 14 amino acids. Germline V gene sequence: CDR1 SNHLY, CDR2 FYNNEI. In its sample, this clone was seen once. The sample comprised peripheral blood. V and J are TRBV2 and TRBJ1-2, with D possibly being TRBD1 (6 bases). The origin of this receptor is a young man with active or convalescent COVID-19. The CDR3 protein is CASSEDRDYYGYTF. The CDR3 coding sequence is TGTGCCAGCAGTGAAGACAGGGATTACTATGGCTACACCTTC.